The clone carrying this T cell receptor (beta chain) was observed a few times. Antigen specificity is unknown. The authors prepared the TCRbeta library with unique molecular identifiers. TCRdb ran MiXCR on the PCR reads and lists one entry per CDR3 protein. Seen here are hundreds of thousands of distinct CDR3 sequences, roughly 8.2% observed once, and the top ten hold nearly 6.5%. The CDR3 has 15 amino acids. Trimming removed 8 bases from V and 6 bases from J, with 20 bases in between. Germline CDR1 and CDR2: WNHNN and SYGVQD (reference sequence). The data derive from a study of T-cell reconstitution after alpha-beta-depleted transplantation in children. Findings and caveats of the study: Recipient T cells and thymic progenitors that survived were the source of the high TCRbeta diversity seen at day 60 in some patients. T-cell numbers and diversity, one year after transplant, stemmed largely from T cells that were newly produced. There were reportedly several hundred expanded graft clones from which alpha-beta T cells came about two months after transplant.

This TCR came from a male patient younger than 18 who had a stem cell transplant for acute lymphoblastic leukemia, so the T cells may come from the graft donor. The source was PBMCs, mostly from graft donor cells, collected 180 days after TCRalphabeta/CD19-depleted stem cell transplant. The rearrangement links TRBV10-1 to TRBJ2-1; tentatively, D is TRBD1 or TRBD2 (5 bases each). The CDR3 coding sequence is TGCGCCAGCTCTAGGGACCTTCTGGATTCCAATGAGCAGTTCTTC. This sequence encodes CASSRDLLDSNEQFF.